This T cell receptor (beta chain) was observed in a study of cytomegalovirus exposure and HLA in healthy donors. Study-wide results and limits: The classifier reportedly diagnosed cytomegalovirus status with high specificity and sensitivity. As a later analysis showed, several of the most significant clusters appeared to be linked to common viral pathogens.

This clone appeared a few times. What it binds is unknown. With 60 Vbeta and 13 Jbeta primers, the PCR was carried out. Generated by immunoSEQ multiplex PCR, the TCRdb table keeps only in-frame clones and is missing some. The repertoire holds approximately 200,000 clones, roughly four fifths seen once, with less than 4% in the top ten. Germline CDR1 and CDR2: SQVTM and ANQGSEA. This CDR3 is 17 amino acids long. Trimming cost V 4 bases and J 2 bases; bases outside gene matches: 8. The TCR was taken from a woman in her thirties in good health and CMV-seropositive. Sequencing input: PBMCs. This rearrangement joins TRBV29-1 to TRBJ2-1; 13 nucleotides line up with TRBD2. The CDR3 protein is CSVGQTSGRHAYNEQFF. The CDR3 coding sequence is TGCAGCGTTGGACAGACTAGCGGGAGGCACGCCTACAATGAGCAGTTCTTC.